Below, 27 T cell receptor beta chains from the same sample are listed, as sequenced in a study of shared clonotypes between healthy human individuals. Sequenced by immunoSEQ multiplex PCR; TCRdb stores in-frame clones only, minus some. The table shows more than 2,000,000 clones, with roughly 92% occurring only once. Sequencing was done on a sample of naive CD4+ T cells sorted from blood. Subset: CD45RA+ positively selected. These receptors were taken from a man younger than 35 in good health.

The rearrangement joins TRBV19 to TRBJ1-1; TRBD1 is a possible D gene (6 bases). Between the trimmed V and J ends, which lost 7 bases and 2 bases, there was a span of 17 bases. CDR3 length: 15 amino acids. Germline values: CDR1 LNHDA, CDR2 SQIVND (reference sequence). The DNA of the CDR3 is TGTGCCAGTACCATCGGAACAGGGCTAAACACTGAAGCTTTCTTT. Its translation is CASTIGTGLNTEAFF.

The chain links TRBV23-1 to TRBJ2-5; 9 bases fit TRBD1. TRBV23-1 is flagged as an ORF with uncertain function. The CDR3 runs 18 residues. V lost 0 bases to trimming and J lost 2 bases; unmatched junction nucleotides: 10. The DNA for the CDR3 is TGCGCCAGCAGTCAATCGAAGGGACAGGGACGGGGTCAAGAGACCCAGTACTTC. It translates to CASSQSKGQGRGQETQYF.

This chain uses TRBV5-1 with TRBJ1-6; TRBD1 aligns across 8 bases. The V gene's germline CDR1 is SGHRS and CDR2 YFSETQ. The junction had 12 bases not matched to a gene; V was cut back by 4 bases and J by 9 bases. The CDR3 covers 16 residues. The chain's CDR3 is CASSPSGQGDFSPLHF. In DNA, the CDR3 is TGCGCCAGCAGCCCGTCAGGACAGGGTGACTTTTCACCCCTCCACTTT.

V usage is TRBV5-5 and J usage is TRBJ1-4; 7 nucleotides align to TRBD1. V trimming: 4 bases; J trimming: 5 bases; junction bases outside the gene matches: 11. The V gene's germline CDR1 is SGHKS and CDR2 YYEKEE (reference sequence). This CDR3 region has 16 residues. The CDR3: CASSHHRGQANEKLFF. The CDR3 DNA reads as TGTGCCAGCAGCCACCACAGGGGCCAAGCCAATGAAAAACTGTTTTTT.

V is TRBV10-3 and J is TRBJ1-2; D is unclear. The CDR3 runs 12 residues. The germline V gene encodes CDR1 ENHRY and CDR2 SYGVKD. Trimming stripped 7 bases from V and 4 bases from J, with 10 bases between. The CDR3 region is CAITSSSYGYTF. CDR3 nucleotides: TGTGCCATCACTTCATCTAGCTATGGCTACACCTTC.

This clone was detected a few times. This sequence joins TRBV7-9 and TRBJ1-6; no clear D. CDR3 length: 12 amino acids. The germline gives CDR1 SEHNR, CDR2 FQNEAQ (reference sequence). Trimming cost V 1 base and J 11 bases, with 6 bases left between them. The CDR3 coding sequence is TGTGCCAGCAGCTTAGGGGCGACACCCCTCCACTTT. Protein: CASSLGATPLHF.

About this clone: Other DNA sequences within the sample encode an identical CDR3. The gene calls are TRBV5-1 and TRBJ1-3, with D hard to call. V lost 0 bases to trimming and J lost 0 bases, with 7 bases between them. CDR1 is SGHRS, CDR2 YFSETQ, per germline. CDR3 length: 15 amino acids. CDR3 region: CASSLDTGSGNTIYF. The CDR3 nucleotides are TGCGCCAGCAGCTTGGACACCGGCTCTGGAAACACCATATATTTT. Using reference TRBV5-1 and TRBJ1-3 for the parts outside the CDR3, the full variable domain is KAGVTQTPRYLIKTRGQQVTLSCSPISGHRSVSWYQQTPGQGLQFLFEYFSETQRNKGNFPGRFSGRQFSNSRSEMNVSTLELGDSALYLCASSLDTGSGNTIYFGEGSWLTVV.

The CDR3 coding sequence is TGTGCCAGCAGCTTAGTAGGCTGGCAGGGTGAGGCCGGGGAGCTGTTTTTT. Translation: CASSLVGWQGEAGELFF. V usage is TRBV11-2 and J usage is TRBJ2-2; D is perhaps TRBD1 (5 bases). V lost 1 base to trimming and J lost 6 bases, with 18 bases between them. CDR3 length: 17 residues. Per germline, CDR1 SGHAT and CDR2 FQNNGV.

CDR3 DNA: TGTGCCAGCAGCGCCTCATCAGCTTCCGGGGAGCTGTTTTTT. Encoded protein: CASSASSASGELFF. The gene calls are TRBV7-2 and TRBJ2-2, with D hard to call. Trimming took off 5 bases at V and 6 bases at J, with 13 bases between the two ends. This CDR3 contains 14 residues. In germline, CDR1 is SGHTA, CDR2 FQGNSA. The full variable domain, in which reference TRBV7-2 and TRBJ2-2 provide the parts outside the CDR3, is GAGVSQSPSNKVTEKGKDVELRCDPISGHTALYWYRQSLGQGLEFLIYFQGNSAPDKSGLPSDRFSAERTGGSVSTLTIQRTQQEDSAVYLCASSASSASGELFFGEGSRLTVL.

This chain joins TRBV5-6 and TRBJ2-3; 15 nucleotides agree with TRBD2. Per germline, CDR1 SGHDT and CDR2 YYEEEE. CDR3 length: 16 amino acids. V shed 4 bases and J 8 bases; nucleotides not matched to a gene: 8. CDR3 sequence reads: CASSPGLAGGQGTQYF. The CDR3 DNA sequence: TGTGCCAGCAGCCCTGGACTAGCGGGGGGGCAGGGTACGCAGTATTTT.

The rearrangement joins TRBV6-6 to TRBJ1-4, with 8 bases identical to TRBD1. There are 14 residues in the CDR3. CDR1 MNHNY and CDR2 SVGAGI come from the germline V gene (reference sequence). J lost 1 base, V lost 5 bases, and 0 bases had no gene match. CDR3 protein: CASSGQGTNEKLFF. Here the CDR3 DNA reads TGTGCCAGCAGTGGACAGGGAACTAATGAAAAACTGTTTTTT.

V and J are TRBV5-4 and TRBJ2-1, with TRBD2 identical over 11 bases. This CDR3 has 16 amino acids. Trimming at V came to 3 bases and at J to 8 bases, leaving 10 bases not matched to a gene. CDR1 is SGHNT, CDR2 YYREEE, per germline (reference sequence). CDR3 sequence reads: CASSSRGRTSGYEQFF. The CDR3 nucleotides are TGTGCCAGCAGCTCGAGGGGGCGGACTAGCGGGTATGAGCAGTTCTTC. The variable domain in full, completed from reference TRBV5-4 and TRBJ2-1, reads ETGVTQSPTHLIKTRGQQVTLRCSSQSGHNTVSWYQQALGQGPQFIFQYYREEENGRGNFPPRFSGLQFPNYSSELNVNALELDDSALYLCASSSRGRTSGYEQFFGPGTRLTVL.

J is TRBJ1-1 and V is TRBV10-2, with TRBD1 matching over 8 bases. The CDR3 spans 14 residues. Trimming at V came to 7 bases and at J to 0 bases, leaving 4 bases not matched to a gene. Germline CDR1 WSHSY, CDR2 SAAADI. As DNA, the CDR3 is TGCGCCAGCACGAACAGGGGGTTGAACACTGAAGCTTTCTTT. It encodes CASTNRGLNTEAFF.

In its sample, this clone was seen once. J is TRBJ2-7 and V is TRBV5-6; weak D call: TRBD1 (5 bases). The germline V and J ends were trimmed by 4 bases and 1 base, with 12 bases remaining between them. The CDR3 runs to 14 residues. Germline V gene lookup returns CDR1 SGHDT and CDR2 YYEEEE. The DNA of the CDR3 is TGTGCCAGCAGCCTTGACCAGGGATCCTACGAGCAGTACTTC. Protein: CASSLDQGSYEQYF.

The genes are TRBV10-3 and TRBJ1-1; a possible D gene is TRBD1 (5 bases). The CDR3 has 15 residues. Deletions cut 8 bases from V and 0 bases from J, with 16 bases between. CDR1 and CDR2 (germline): ENHRY, SYGVKD. This CDR3 is CAIGDPGGVNTEAFF. CDR3 nucleotide sequence: TGTGCCATCGGGGACCCTGGCGGGGTGAACACTGAAGCTTTCTTT.

The chain links TRBV7-2 to TRBJ2-2; D unresolved. Trimming shortened V by 7 bases and J by 4 bases, and 10 bases separated the two germline ends. Germline CDR1 is SGHTA and CDR2 is FQGNSA. The CDR3 runs 13 residues. CDR3 amino acids: CASNPRITGELFF. The CDR3 DNA is TGTGCCAGCAACCCTAGGATCACCGGGGAGCTGTTTTTT.

In regard to this clone: The sample contains more than one DNA sequence encoding this CDR3. CDR3 sequence reads: CASSRTSGSYEQYF. CDR3 coding DNA: TGTGCCAGCAGCAGGACTAGCGGGAGTTACGAGCAGTACTTC. The chain couples TRBV7-9 to TRBJ2-7, with 13 positions matching TRBD2. V trimming: 5 bases; J trimming: 4 bases; junction bases outside the gene matches: 2. Looked up from germline, CDR1 is SEHNR and CDR2 is FQNEAQ (reference sequence). There are 14 residues in the CDR3.

The V call is TRBV28, the J call TRBJ2-3; 10 bases line up with TRBD2. The germline V gene encodes CDR1 MDHEN and CDR2 SYDVKM. V shed 8 bases and J 2 bases; nucleotides not matched to a gene: 10. The CDR3 consists of 16 residues. CDR3: CASPPSGGRLTDTQYF. In DNA form, the CDR3 reads TGTGCCAGCCCCCCTAGCGGGGGACGCCTCACAGATACGCAGTATTTT.

The chain uses TRBV5-1 and TRBJ2-1; 16 nucleotides match TRBD2. In germline, CDR1 is SGHRS, CDR2 YFSETQ. Trimming took 4 bases from V and 5 from J; bases not matched to a gene: 6. This CDR3 is 17 amino acids long. The DNA of the CDR3 is TGCGCCAGCAGCCCAGGGACTAGCGGGAGGGTAAACAATGAGCAGTTCTTC. Translation gives CASSPGTSGRVNNEQFF.

V usage is TRBV15 and J usage is TRBJ1-6, with D possibly matching TRBD1 (5 bases). The CDR3 consists of 20 residues. V dropped 0 bases and J dropped 7 bases, with 25 bases sitting between them. Germline V gene sequence: CDR1 LNHNV, CDR2 YYDKDF (reference sequence). The CDR3 here is CATSRESGGIFGDFNSPLHF. As DNA, the CDR3 is TGTGCCACCAGCAGAGAGAGCGGGGGGATCTTCGGGGATTTCAATTCACCCCTCCACTTT.

This clone was found a few times. The V call is TRBV2, the J call TRBJ1-2, with a possible D match to TRBD1 (5 bases). In germline, CDR1 is SNHLY, CDR2 FYNNEI. V lost 6 bases and J lost 3, with 14 bases in between. CDR3 length equals 14 residues. The CDR3 reads CASSESETDYGYTF. DNA of the CDR3: TGTGCCAGCAGCGAATCCGAGACAGACTATGGCTACACCTTC.

The chain links TRBV27 to TRBJ2-1; a weak D match, TRBD2 (5 bases). The V gene lost 10 bases and the J gene lost 9 bases, with 19 bases spanning the gap. Germline V lookup: CDR1 MNHEY, CDR2 SMNVEV (reference sequence). The CDR3 contains 13 residues. Here the CDR3 reads CAIGLLPFGEQFF. The CDR3 nucleotides are TGTGCCATCGGACTTCTCCCGTTCGGTGAGCAGTTCTTC.

This chain joins TRBV7-9 and TRBJ1-4; a weak D match, TRBD1 (5 bases). The CDR3 has 14 amino acids. V dropped 6 bases and J dropped 5 bases, with 13 bases sitting between them. Germline CDR1 is SEHNR and CDR2 is FQNEAQ (reference sequence). CDR3 protein: CASRSEGKNEKLFF. In DNA, the CDR3 is TGTGCCAGCAGATCGGAGGGGAAAAATGAAAAACTGTTTTTT.

The chain joins TRBV30 to TRBJ1-4; perhaps TRBD1 as D (6 bases). CDR3 size: 15 residues. CDR1 is GTSNPN, CDR2 SVGIG, per germline (reference sequence). V shed 0 bases and J shed 6 bases, with 14 bases lying between them. CDR3 DNA sequence: TGTGCCTGGAGTGTACAGTCTGGGGGGCATGAAAAACTGTTTTTT. Translated, it gives CAWSVQSGGHEKLFF.

This chain joins TRBV7-8 and TRBJ2-7; 7 bases agree with TRBD1. Germline V gene sequence: CDR1 SGHVS, CDR2 FQNEAQ. The CDR3 runs to 15 residues. The J segment lost 3 bases and the V segment lost 1 base, leaving 6 bases of the junction unmatched. The CDR3 DNA reads as TGTGCCAGCAGCTTAGGGGACAGCACGATCTACGAGCAGTACTTC. Its translation: CASSLGDSTIYEQYF. Full variable domain (outside the CDR3, taken from reference TRBV7-8 and TRBJ2-7): GAGVSQSPRYKVAKRGQDVALRCDPISGHVSLFWYQQALGQGPEFLTYFQNEAQLDKSGLPSDRFFAERPEGSVSTLKIQRTQQEDSAVYLCASSLGDSTIYEQYFGPGTRLTVT.

The V call is TRBV19, the J call TRBJ2-3; 9 bases fit TRBD2. Germline CDR1 and CDR2: LNHDA and SQIVND (reference sequence). The CDR3 sequence is 17 residues long. Unmatched junction bases numbered 11, after V lost 0 bases and J lost 7 bases. This CDR3 is CASSIDASRGGAYTQYF. The DNA of the CDR3 is TGTGCCAGTAGTATAGATGCCTCGCGGGGGGGGGCATATACGCAGTATTTT.

The count of this clone is one. CDR3: CASSRGTGRDTEAFF. CDR3 DNA sequence: TGCGCCAGCAGCAGAGGGACAGGAAGGGACACTGAAGCTTTCTTT. The chain couples TRBV5-1 to TRBJ1-1, with 8 nucleotides matching TRBD1. The germline CDR1 and CDR2 sequences are SGHRS and YFSETQ. The ends lost 4 bases at V and 3 bases at J; junction bases unmatched: 8. This CDR3 comprises 15 residues.